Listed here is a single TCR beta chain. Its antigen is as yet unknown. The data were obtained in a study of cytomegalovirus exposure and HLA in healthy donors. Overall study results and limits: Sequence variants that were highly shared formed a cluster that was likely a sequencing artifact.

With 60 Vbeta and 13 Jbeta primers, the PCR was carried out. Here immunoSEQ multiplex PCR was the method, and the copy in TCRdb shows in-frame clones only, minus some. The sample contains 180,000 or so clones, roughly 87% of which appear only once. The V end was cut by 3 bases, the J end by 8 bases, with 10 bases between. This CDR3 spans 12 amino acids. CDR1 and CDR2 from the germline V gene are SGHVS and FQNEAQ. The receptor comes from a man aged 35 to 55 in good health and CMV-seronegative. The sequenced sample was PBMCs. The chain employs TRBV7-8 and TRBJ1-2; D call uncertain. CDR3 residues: CASSLREDGYTF. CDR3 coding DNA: TGTGCCAGCAGCTTGAGGGAGGACGGCTACACCTTC.